A single sample gave rise to the 4 T cell receptor beta chains below, sequenced in a study of breast tumors, draining lymph nodes, adjacent tissues. Axillary draining lymph nodes of breast cancer patients supplied the node samples. TCRdb re-called the multiplex PCR reads with MiXCR, one entry per CDR3 protein. The table has about 140,000 distinct CDR3 sequences, about 30% seen once. Sequences were obtained from axillary lymph node tissue. These receptors came from a female donor with breast cancer. Some clones in this sample may be carry-over from other donors' samples.

This clonotype appeared once. A much larger clone differs from this one at a single base, so this may be a read error. The rearrangement links TRBV6-6 to TRBJ2-7, with D unresolved. The CDR3 is 11 residues long. The germline V gene encodes CDR1 MNHNY and CDR2 SVGAGI (reference sequence). CDR3 protein: CARDRPYEQHF. CDR3 in DNA: TGTGCCAGGGACCGTCCCTACGAGCAGCACTTC.

For this clonotype: The CDR3 does not close with the conserved phenylalanine or tryptophan, likely indicating a read error. No DNA is shown, since the ends of the CDR3 on it are uncertain; the CDR3 is the one TCRdb lists. The chain couples TRBV2 to TRBJ2-7; the tabulated D call, TRBD2, remains unverified against the DNA. The CDR3 numbers 12 amino acids, ends counted. Germline CDR1 and CDR2: SNHLY and FYNNEI. CDR3 sequence: CASGIGLYERYL.

In this sample, this clonotype turned up many times. The chain is built from TRBV5-1 and TRBJ1-2; tentative D call: TRBD1 (5 bases). This CDR3 spans 13 amino acids. Germline V CDR1 and CDR2: SGHRS, YFSETQ. The ends were cut back, 6 bases at V and 2 bases at J, with 11 bases in the middle. This CDR3 is CASTYGGNYGYTF. In nucleotides, the CDR3 is TGCGCCAGCACTTACGGGGGGAACTATGGCTACACCTTC.

Points on this clonotype: A clone one base away is much larger, so this may be a read error. The chain uses TRBV3-1 and TRBJ1-5; no clear D gene. The V gene lost 4 bases and the J gene lost 7 bases, with 11 bases spanning the gap. CDR1 is LGHDT and CDR2 is YNNKEL in the germline V gene (reference sequence). The CDR3 sequence is 13 residues long. As DNA, the CDR3 is TGTGCCAGCAGCCCAGATTTAATCCAGCCCCAGCATTTT. The encoded protein is CASSPDLIQPQHF.